This TCR beta chain was recovered during a study of molecular identifiers for immune sequencing clone quantification. Study context: Replicate RNA came from about 19,000 or 110,000 naive CD8 cells and was split five ways, and four parts were sequenced.

Study-level points and caveats: Among around 1 million naive cells, spiked Jurkat TCR RNA from a single cell was reportedly detectable.

TCRdb independently ran MiXCR on the PCR reads; one entry per CDR3 protein. The table includes around 470,000 distinct CDR3 sequences, about a fifth detected once. The CDR3 is 15 amino acids. Germline CDR1 and CDR2: LGHDT and YNNKEL (reference sequence). Note on this clonotype: Its cognate antigen is unknown. The junction departs from germline at one end; a sequencing error may be responsible.

A CD8+CD4-CCR7+CD45RA+ gate was used to sort naive CD8 T cells. The receptor was isolated from a human donor in good health. Some libraries in this study had Jurkat cell RNA spiked in. The V and J genes are TRBV3-1 and TRBJ1-4, with a possible D match to TRBD1 (5 bases). The sequenced sample was naive CD8+ T cells from blood, with Jurkat cell RNA spiked in. The subset denotes: FACS-sorted CD8+CD4-CCR7+CD45RA+ naive T cells. The CDR3 protein is CASSQEGRADEKLLF. In nucleotides, the CDR3 is TGTGCCAGCAGCCAAGAGGGCAGGGCGGATGAAAAACTGCTTTTT.